This TCR beta chain was recovered during a study of OX40 agonist ivuxolimab in advanced cancers. Clones were sequenced by immunoSEQ multiplex PCR, and TCRdb holds only the in-frame ones, with some missing. The data hold tens of thousands of clones, with around four fifths observed a single time. V lost 1 base to trimming and J lost 1 base, with 4 bases between them. The germline V gene encodes CDR1 LNHDA and CDR2 SQIVND (reference sequence). CDR3 length: 13 residues. This clone has more than one count but fewer than ten. Its antigen is unidentified. Findings of the study overall: Expansion of clones was among the lowest in partial responders at 0.1-3.0 mg/kg. Normalized expansion of T-cell clones was also low for some nonresponders.

Source: CD4+ or CD8+ T cells sorted from blood, taken in a trial of the OX40 agonist ivuxolimab. The sequence derives from an adult with an advanced solid tumor such as melanoma, head and neck, liver or kidney cancer. The chain uses TRBV19 and TRBJ1-1; D gene ambiguous. For the CDR3, the DNA is TGTGCCAGTAGTATAGCCCCGAACACTGAAGCTTTCTTT. This sequence encodes CASSIAPNTEAFF.